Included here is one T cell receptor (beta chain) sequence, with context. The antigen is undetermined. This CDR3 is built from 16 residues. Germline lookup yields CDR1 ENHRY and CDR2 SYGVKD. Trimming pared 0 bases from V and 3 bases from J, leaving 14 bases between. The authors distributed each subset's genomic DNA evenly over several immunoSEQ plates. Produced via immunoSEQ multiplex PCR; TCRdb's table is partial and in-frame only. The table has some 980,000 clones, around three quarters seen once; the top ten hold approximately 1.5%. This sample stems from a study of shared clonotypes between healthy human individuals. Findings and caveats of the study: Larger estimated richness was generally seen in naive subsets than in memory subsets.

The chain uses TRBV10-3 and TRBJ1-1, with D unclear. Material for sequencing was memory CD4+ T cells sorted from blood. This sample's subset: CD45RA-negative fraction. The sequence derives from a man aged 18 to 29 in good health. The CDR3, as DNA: TGTGCCATCAGTGAGTCGAAGGCAGTAGGGTACACTGAAGCTTTCTTT. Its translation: CAISESKAVGYTEAFF.